This TCR beta chain was observed in a study of PD-L1 blockade in urothelial cancer (dated by TCRdb to 2015 to 2018). Context from the whole study: Therapy was started at some point between 2014 and 2016 for all patients, and atezolizumab 1,200 mg was administered intravenously every 3 weeks. In the same patients who had TCR sequencing, pretreatment tumors also underwent whole exome sequencing and RNA sequencing. An ECOG performance status of 0 or 1 was recorded for the patients, and 0 to 3 prior chemotherapy regimens had been received by the patients. About 90% of the roughly 30 patients were identified as males with urothelial cancer of bladder origin, and a prior smoking history was reported by 18 of 29 patients. Pretreatment tumor samples, along with matched peripheral blood collected serially before and after atezolizumab treatment, underwent TCR sequencing. An exploratory multi-omic analysis was conducted of the somatic, immune and clinical correlates of response to PD-L1 blockade with atezolizumab in urothelial cancer. Blood samples were analyzed at 3 weeks after treatment start (second dose) and at 6 weeks after treatment start. Blood samples gave median yields of around 150,000 T cells and over 80,000 unique TCRs, along with a median clonality of approximately 0.084. Durable clinical benefit was achieved by nine patients but not by the remaining 20. Progression-free survival longer than 6 months counted as durable clinical benefit, and TCR features were additionally tested against both progression-free and overall survival. Twenty-nine patients had pretreatment blood TCR-seq, some 25 had at least one posttreatment blood collection, and some 25 had tumor TCR-seq.

What the authors observed across the whole study: At 3 weeks after the start of treatment, tumor-associated TCR clones in peripheral blood had expanded more in patients with durable benefit (n of about 21, p = 0.022). Improved progression-free and overall survival was found to be associated with pretreatment peripheral blood TCR clonality below the median. Because of the small sample size (n ≈ 30) and the many exploratory analyses performed, the results are intended to be regarded as hypothesis-generating.

V lost 4 bases and J lost 1 base; the stretch between them is 11 bases long. Via the germline V gene, CDR1 is MGHDK and CDR2 SYGVNS. The CDR3 starts with the cysteine, ends with the phenylalanine, and has 15 residues. The CDR3 DNA has 45 bases and is translated from base 1. Synthetic TCR analog templates were spiked into each PCR so that absolute template abundance could be estimated from read counts. The immunoSEQ assay was used to amplify TCRbeta CDR3 regions from genomic DNA with bias-controlled V and J gene primers. Rearranged TCRbeta segments were sequenced at approximately 20X coverage. Under the source paper's analysis protocol: Clustering was used to correct sequencing errors, and CDR3s were annotated against IMGT to assign V, D and J genes. Only productive TCRbeta rearrangements were used in downstream analyses, excluding out-of-frame or stop-codon sequences. Clonality was computed as one minus Shannon entropy normalized by the log of the number of unique productive sequences. Clones differing between time points or between blood and tumor were identified by Fisher's exact test with Benjamini-Hochberg correction at adjusted p below 0.01. TCRdb mirrors the immuneACCESS table, restricted to in-frame sequences. Some clones are absent from its copies; in checked studies, under half trace to an unresolved V gene, and the reason for the others is unknown. The V and J calls and clone size were taken over from that table, and D and trimming were inferred from the DNA. This sample comprises tens of thousands of clones, 84% of them detected only once. The ten most abundant clones make up around 2% of the sample.

Sample time point, as interpreted from the label and publication: pretreatment peripheral blood. A total of 25 to 30 patients with locally advanced or metastatic urothelial carcinoma, treated at Memorial Sloan Kettering on a trial protocol, made up the cohort. Peripheral blood mononuclear cells were collected pretreatment and during treatment, with between 1 and 8 total time points obtained per patient. The Qiagen DNeasy Blood extraction kit was used to purify genomic DNA from total PBMCs and tumor samples. PBMCs were collected pretreatment and during treatment, and were isolated and stored as previously described. Concerning this clone: What this receptor recognizes is not known. No per-base quality is available; no much larger clone lies one base away.

The material sequenced was PBMCs, taken around atezolizumab (anti-PD-L1) treatment. This chain is built from TRBV25-1 and TRBJ2-1; the D gene is perhaps TRBD2, on 6 matching bases. This receptor was obtained from a man aged 55 to 70 with urothelial cancer. The CDR3 reads CASSVSGSSYNEQFF. The sequenced DNA is TGTGCCAGCAGTGTGTCCGGGAGTTCCTACAATGAGCAGTTCTTC. With the rest looked up from the reference TRBV25-1 and TRBJ2-1 genes rather than sequenced, the full variable domain is EADIYQTPRYLVIGTGKKITLECSQTMGHDKMYWYQQDPGMELHLIHYSYGVNSTEKGDLSSESTVSRIRTEHFPLTLESARPSHTSQYLCASSVSGSSYNEQFFGPGTRLTVL.